The clone carrying this T cell receptor beta chain has just a few counts. Its cognate antigen is unknown. The second PCR ran about 6 to 12 cycles with a sample-barcoded 5' primer and J-beta primers. Via MiXCR, TCRdb re-called the 5' RACE reads, giving one row per CDR3 protein. Among roughly 1,300,000 distinct CDR3 sequences listed, approximately 60% were seen once. This specimen comes from a study of blood T cells in healthy people across ages. Study-wide findings and caveats: CMV infection status of these donors was not known. A conclusive naive versus antigen-experienced comparison was prevented by the unsorted PBMCs.

Around 9.5 milliliters of peripheral blood were drawn from each donor. Each sample provided at least 5.5 micrograms of extracted total RNA. Trimming removed 2 bases at V and 5 bases at J, with 18 bases between. CDR3 size: 15 residues. The germline V gene encodes CDR1 SQVTM and CDR2 ANQGSEA. The rearrangement uses TRBV29-1 and TRBJ1-2; possibly TRBD1 for D (6 bases). Sequencing was performed on blood. The sequence came from a man aged 18-30 years in good health. The CDR3 sequence: CSVESPGGAGYGYTF. For the CDR3, the DNA is TGCAGCGTTGAATCCCCCGGGGGGGCCGGGTATGGCTACACCTTC.